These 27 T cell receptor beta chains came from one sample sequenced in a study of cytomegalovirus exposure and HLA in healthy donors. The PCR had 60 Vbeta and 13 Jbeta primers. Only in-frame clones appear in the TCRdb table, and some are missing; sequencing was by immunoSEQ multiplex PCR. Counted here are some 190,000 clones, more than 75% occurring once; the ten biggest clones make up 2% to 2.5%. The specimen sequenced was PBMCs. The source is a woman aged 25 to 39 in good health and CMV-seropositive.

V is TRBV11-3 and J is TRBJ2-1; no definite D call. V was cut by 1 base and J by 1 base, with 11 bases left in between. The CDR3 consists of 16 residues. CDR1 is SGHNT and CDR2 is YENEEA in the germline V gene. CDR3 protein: CASSLAGAPSYNEQFF. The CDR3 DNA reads TGTGCCAGCAGCTTAGCCGGAGCACCATCCTACAATGAGCAGTTCTTC. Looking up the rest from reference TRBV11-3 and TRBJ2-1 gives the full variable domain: EAGVVQSPRYKIIEKKQPVAFWCNPISGHNTLYWYLQNLGQGPELLIRYENEEAVDDSQLPKDRFSAERLKGVDSTLKIQPAELGDSAVYLCASSLAGAPSYNEQFFGPGTRLTVL.

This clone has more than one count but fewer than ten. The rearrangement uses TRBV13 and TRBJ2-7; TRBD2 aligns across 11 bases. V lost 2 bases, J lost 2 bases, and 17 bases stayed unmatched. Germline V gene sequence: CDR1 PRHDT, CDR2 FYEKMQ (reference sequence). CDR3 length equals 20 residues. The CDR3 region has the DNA TGTGCCAGCAGCTTACGAAGAGGGCTAGCGGGGGGCCTGTCAACCTACGAGCAGTACTTC. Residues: CASSLRRGLAGGLSTYEQYF.

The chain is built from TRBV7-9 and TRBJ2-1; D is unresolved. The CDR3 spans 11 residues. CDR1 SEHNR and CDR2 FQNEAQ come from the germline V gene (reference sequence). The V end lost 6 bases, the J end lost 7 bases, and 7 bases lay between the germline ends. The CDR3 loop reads CASRETNEQFF. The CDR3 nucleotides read TGTGCCAGCAGGGAGACGAATGAGCAGTTCTTC.

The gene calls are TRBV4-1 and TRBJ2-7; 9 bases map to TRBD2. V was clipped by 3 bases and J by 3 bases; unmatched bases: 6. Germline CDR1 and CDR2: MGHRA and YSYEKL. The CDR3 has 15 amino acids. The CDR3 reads CASSQLAGSRYEQYF. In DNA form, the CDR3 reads TGCGCCAGCAGCCAGCTAGCGGGGAGCCGCTACGAGCAGTACTTC.

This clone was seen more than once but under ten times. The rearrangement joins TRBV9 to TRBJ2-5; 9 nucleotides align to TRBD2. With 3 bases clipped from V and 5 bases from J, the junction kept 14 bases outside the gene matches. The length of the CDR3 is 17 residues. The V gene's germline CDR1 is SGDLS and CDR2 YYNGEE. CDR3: CASSGLTSGRPGETQYF. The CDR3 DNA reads TGTGCCAGCAGCGGTTTAACTAGCGGGCGGCCCGGGGAGACCCAGTACTTC.

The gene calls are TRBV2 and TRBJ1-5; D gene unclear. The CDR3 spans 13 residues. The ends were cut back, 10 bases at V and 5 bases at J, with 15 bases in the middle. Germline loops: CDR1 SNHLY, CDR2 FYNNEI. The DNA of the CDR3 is TGTGCCACCCTGGGAGGGTACGATCAGCCCCAGCATTTT. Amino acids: CATLGGYDQPQHF. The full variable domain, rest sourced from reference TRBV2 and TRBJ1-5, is EPEVTQTPSHQVTQMGQEVILRCVPISNHLYFYWYRQILGQKVEFLVSFYNNEISEKSEIFDDQFSVERPDGSNFTLKIRSTKLEDSAMYFCATLGGYDQPQHFGDGTRLSIL.

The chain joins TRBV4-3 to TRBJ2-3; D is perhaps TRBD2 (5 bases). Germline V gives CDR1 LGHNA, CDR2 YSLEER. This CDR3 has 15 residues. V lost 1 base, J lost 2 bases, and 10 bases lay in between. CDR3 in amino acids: CASSQGLALTDTQYF. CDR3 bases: TGCGCCAGCAGCCAAGGGCTAGCCCTCACAGATACGCAGTATTTT.

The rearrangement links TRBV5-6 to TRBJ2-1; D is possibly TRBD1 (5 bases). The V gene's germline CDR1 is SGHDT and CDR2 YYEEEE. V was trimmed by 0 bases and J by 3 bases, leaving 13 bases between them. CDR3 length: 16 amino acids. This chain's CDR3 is CASSLAEGVIYNEQFF. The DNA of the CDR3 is TGTGCCAGCAGCTTGGCCGAAGGGGTCATCTACAATGAGCAGTTCTTC.

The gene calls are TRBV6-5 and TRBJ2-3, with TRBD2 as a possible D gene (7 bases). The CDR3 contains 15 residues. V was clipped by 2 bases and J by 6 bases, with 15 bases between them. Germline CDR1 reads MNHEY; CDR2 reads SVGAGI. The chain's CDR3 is CASSYGWGGHDTQYF. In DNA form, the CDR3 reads TGTGCCAGCAGTTACGGGTGGGGGGGCCACGATACGCAGTATTTT.

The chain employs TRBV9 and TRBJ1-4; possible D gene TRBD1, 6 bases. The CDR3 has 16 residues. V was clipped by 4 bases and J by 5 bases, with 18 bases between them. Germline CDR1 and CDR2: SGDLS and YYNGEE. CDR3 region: CASSRDDRWRNEKLFF. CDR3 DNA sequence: TGTGCCAGCAGCCGTGACGACAGGTGGAGAAATGAAAAACTGTTTTTT.

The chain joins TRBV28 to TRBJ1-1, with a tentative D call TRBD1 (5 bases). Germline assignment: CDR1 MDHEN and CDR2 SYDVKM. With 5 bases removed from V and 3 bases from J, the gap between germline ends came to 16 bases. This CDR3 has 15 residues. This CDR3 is CASSTEGEGHTEAFF. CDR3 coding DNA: TGTGCCAGCAGTACAGAAGGGGAGGGACACACTGAAGCTTTCTTT.

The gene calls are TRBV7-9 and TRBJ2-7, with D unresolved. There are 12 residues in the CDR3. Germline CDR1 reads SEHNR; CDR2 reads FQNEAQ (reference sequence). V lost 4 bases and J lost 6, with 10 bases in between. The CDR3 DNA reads TGTGCCAGCAGCTCCGACACCCTCGAGCAGTACTTC. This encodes CASSSDTLEQYF.

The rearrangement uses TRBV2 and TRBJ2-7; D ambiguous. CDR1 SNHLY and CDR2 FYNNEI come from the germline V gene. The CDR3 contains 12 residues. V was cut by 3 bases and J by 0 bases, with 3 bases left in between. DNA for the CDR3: TGTGCCAGCAGTGAGGCCTCCTACGAGCAGTACTTC. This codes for CASSEASYEQYF.

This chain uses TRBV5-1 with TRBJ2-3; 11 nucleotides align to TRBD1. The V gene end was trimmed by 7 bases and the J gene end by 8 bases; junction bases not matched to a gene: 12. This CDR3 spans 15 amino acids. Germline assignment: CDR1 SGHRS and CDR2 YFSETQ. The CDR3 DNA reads TGCGCCAGCGGCCTGAGGGACAGGGGGTTGGGTACGCAGTATTTT. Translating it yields CASGLRDRGLGTQYF.

In DNA, the CDR3 is TGTGCCAGCAGCCCCGGGACAGGTCATAATAACTACGAGCAGTACTTC. This codes for CASSPGTGHNNYEQYF. The rearrangement joins TRBV27 to TRBJ2-7, with 8 bases identical to TRBD1. V shed 6 bases and J 3 bases; nucleotides not matched to a gene: 13. Per the germline V gene, CDR1 is MNHEY and CDR2 is SMNVEV (reference sequence). The CDR3 is made up of 16 amino acids.

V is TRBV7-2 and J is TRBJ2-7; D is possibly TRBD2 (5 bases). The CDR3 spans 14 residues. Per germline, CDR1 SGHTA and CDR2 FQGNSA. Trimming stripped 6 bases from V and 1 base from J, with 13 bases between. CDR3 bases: TGTGCCAGCAGGAGGACTCGATCGTCCTACGAGCAGTACTTC. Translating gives CASRRTRSSYEQYF.

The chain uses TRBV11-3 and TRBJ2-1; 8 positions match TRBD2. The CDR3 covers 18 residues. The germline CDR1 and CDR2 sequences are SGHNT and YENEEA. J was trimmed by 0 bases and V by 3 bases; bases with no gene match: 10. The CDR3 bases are TGTGCCAGCAGCTTCCGGGGGGGCCGTCCTAGCTCCTACAATGAGCAGTTCTTC. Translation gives CASSFRGGRPSSYNEQFF.

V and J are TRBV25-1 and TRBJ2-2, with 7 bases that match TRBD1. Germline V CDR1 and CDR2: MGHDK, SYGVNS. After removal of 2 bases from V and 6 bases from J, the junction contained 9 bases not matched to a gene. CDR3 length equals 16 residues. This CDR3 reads CASSEGTVEKPGELFF. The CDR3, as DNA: TGTGCCAGCAGTGAAGGGACAGTCGAGAAACCCGGGGAGCTGTTTTTT. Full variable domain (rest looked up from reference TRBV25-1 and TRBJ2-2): EADIYQTPRYLVIGTGKKITLECSQTMGHDKMYWYQQDPGMELHLIHYSYGVNSTEKGDLSSESTVSRIRTEHFPLTLESARPSHTSQYLCASSEGTVEKPGELFFGEGSRLTVL.

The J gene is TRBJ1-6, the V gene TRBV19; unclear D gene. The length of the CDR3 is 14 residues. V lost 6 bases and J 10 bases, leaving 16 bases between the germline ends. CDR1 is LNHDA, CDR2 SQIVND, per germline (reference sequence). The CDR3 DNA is TGTGCCAGTAGAACTCGGGTCGAGGGCTCACCCCTCCACTTT. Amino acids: CASRTRVEGSPLHF. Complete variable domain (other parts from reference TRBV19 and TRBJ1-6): DGGITQSPKYLFRKEGQNVTLSCEQNLNHDAMYWYRQDPGQGLRLIYYSQIVNDFQKGDIAEGYSVSREKKESFPLTVTSAQKNPTAFYLCASRTRVEGSPLHFGNGTRLTVT.

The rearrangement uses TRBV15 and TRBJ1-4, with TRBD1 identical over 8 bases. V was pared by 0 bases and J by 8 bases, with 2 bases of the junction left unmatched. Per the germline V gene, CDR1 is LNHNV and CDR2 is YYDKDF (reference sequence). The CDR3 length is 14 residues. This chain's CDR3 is CATSRERTGEKLFF. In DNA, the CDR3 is TGTGCCACCAGCAGAGAGAGGACAGGGGAAAAACTGTTTTTT.

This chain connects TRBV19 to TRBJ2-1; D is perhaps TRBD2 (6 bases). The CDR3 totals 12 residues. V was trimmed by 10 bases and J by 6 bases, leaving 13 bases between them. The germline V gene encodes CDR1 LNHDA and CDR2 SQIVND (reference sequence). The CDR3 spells CATRPAGNEQFF. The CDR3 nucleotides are TGTGCCACCCGACCAGCGGGCAATGAGCAGTTCTTC.

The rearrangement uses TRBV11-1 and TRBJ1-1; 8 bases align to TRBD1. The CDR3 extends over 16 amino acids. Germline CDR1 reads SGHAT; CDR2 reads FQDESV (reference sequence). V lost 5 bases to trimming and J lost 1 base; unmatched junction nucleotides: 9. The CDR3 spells CASSPPRTGTNTEAFF. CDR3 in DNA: TGTGCCAGCAGCCCCCCGAGGACAGGGACGAACACTGAAGCTTTCTTT.

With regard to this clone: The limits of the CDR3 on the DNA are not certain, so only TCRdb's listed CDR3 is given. The CDR3 is CASSFLAGGTETQYF. V gene TRBV27 combines with J gene TRBJ2-5; TRBD2 reflects the table's D call only, with no check against the DNA. The CDR3 is 15 residues long, ends included. Germline CDR1 and CDR2: MNHEY and SMNVEV (reference sequence).

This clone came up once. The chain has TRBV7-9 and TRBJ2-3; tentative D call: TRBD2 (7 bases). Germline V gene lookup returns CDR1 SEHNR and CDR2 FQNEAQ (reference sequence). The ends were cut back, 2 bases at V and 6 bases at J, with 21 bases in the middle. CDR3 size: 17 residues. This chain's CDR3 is CASSLNWGGGPADTQYF. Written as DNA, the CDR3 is TGTGCCAGCAGCTTAAACTGGGGCGGGGGCCCTGCGGATACGCAGTATTTT. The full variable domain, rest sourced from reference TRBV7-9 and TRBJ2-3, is DTGVSQNPRHKITKRGQNVTFRCDPISEHNRLYWYRQTLGQGPEFLTYFQNEAQLEKSRLLSDRFSAERPKGSFSTLEIQRTEQGDSAMYLCASSLNWGGGPADTQYFGPGTRLTVL.

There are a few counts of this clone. CDR3: CASSEPSIAGGNEQFF. The CDR3 region has the DNA TGCGCCAGCAGTGAGCCCTCAATAGCGGGGGGAAATGAGCAGTTCTTC. The chain carries TRBV10-2 and TRBJ2-1; 10 nucleotides line up with TRBD2. The CDR3 is 16 amino acids. J lost 7 bases, V lost 2 bases, and 8 bases had no gene match. Germline V lookup: CDR1 WSHSY, CDR2 SAAADI.

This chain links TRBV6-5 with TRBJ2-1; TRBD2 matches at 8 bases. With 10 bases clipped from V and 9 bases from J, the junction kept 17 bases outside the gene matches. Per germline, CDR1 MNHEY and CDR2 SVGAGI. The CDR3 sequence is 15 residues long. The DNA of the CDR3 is TGTGCCATCATGGGGCGGGGGGCCACAAGGGGTGAGCAGTTCTTC. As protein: CAIMGRGATRGEQFF.

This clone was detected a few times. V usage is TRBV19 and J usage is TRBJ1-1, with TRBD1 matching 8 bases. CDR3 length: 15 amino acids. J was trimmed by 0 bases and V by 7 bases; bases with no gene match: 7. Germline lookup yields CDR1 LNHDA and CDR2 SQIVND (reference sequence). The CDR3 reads CASTLDRAMNTEAFF. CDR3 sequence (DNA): TGTGCCAGTACTCTGGACAGGGCTATGAACACTGAAGCTTTCTTT.